These 22 T cell receptor beta chains originate from one sample sequenced in a study of cytomegalovirus exposure and HLA in healthy donors. PCR used 60 Vbeta primers and 13 Jbeta primers. Repertoires were generated with immunoSEQ multiplex PCR, while TCRdb's copy carries only in-frame clones and drops some. The sample lists fewer than 200,000 clones, approximately 85% occurring once. The sequenced sample consisted of PBMCs. The receptors derive from a man aged 18 to 29 in good health and CMV-seropositive.

V is TRBV30 and J is TRBJ1-5, with 7 bases aligning to TRBD1. Germline loops: CDR1 GTSNPN, CDR2 SVGIG (reference sequence). The V segment lost 2 bases and the J segment 4 bases; nucleotides outside the gene matches: 5. The CDR3 has 14 amino acids. The CDR3 DNA reads TGTGCCTGGAGTACGACAGGGACGAATCAGCCCCAGCATTTT. This gives the protein CAWSTTGTNQPQHF.

In this sample, this clone turned up once. CDR3 DNA: TGTGCCAGCAGGAAGGGACAGGGGGTAAGCGAGCAGTACTTC. This gives the protein CASRKGQGVSEQYF. The V call is TRBV2, the J call TRBJ2-7, with 11 bases fitting TRBD1. Germline V gene data show CDR1 as SNHLY and CDR2 as FYNNEI. This CDR3 has 14 amino acids. Unmatched junction bases numbered 7, after V lost 6 bases and J lost 6 bases.

The J gene is TRBJ1-2, the V gene TRBV11-3; D gene unclear. This CDR3 is 14 amino acids long. Germline CDR1 SGHNT, CDR2 YENEEA. V lost 5 bases and J lost 0, with 10 bases in between. CDR3 sequence: CASSPPSANYGYTF. The CDR3 nucleotides are TGTGCCAGCAGCCCTCCCTCAGCTAACTATGGCTACACCTTC.

This chain joins TRBV9 and TRBJ2-5; D might be TRBD1 (5 bases). Between the trimmed V and J ends, which lost 1 base and 5 bases, there was a span of 18 bases. Germline CDR1 reads SGDLS; CDR2 reads YYNGEE. This CDR3 region has 16 residues. CDR3 sequence: CASSVSPLGARETQYF. DNA of the CDR3: TGTGCCAGCAGCGTATCGCCTTTAGGGGCAAGGGAGACCCAGTACTTC.

This clone has just one count. The V call is TRBV7-9, the J call TRBJ2-3; maybe TRBD2 (6 bases). Germline V gene lookup returns CDR1 SEHNR and CDR2 FQNEAQ (reference sequence). V gave up 5 bases and J gave up 3 bases, with 12 bases separating them. The CDR3 covers 14 residues. CDR3 protein: CASSLTAGTDTQYF. Here the CDR3 DNA reads TGTGCCAGCAGCCTTACGGCGGGGACAGATACGCAGTATTTT.

The chain uses TRBV13 and TRBJ2-7; D is perhaps TRBD2 (7 bases). This CDR3 contains 14 residues. Germline lookup yields CDR1 PRHDT and CDR2 FYEKMQ (reference sequence). V gave up 9 bases and J gave up 2 bases, with 17 bases separating them. This chain's CDR3 is CARELARGTYEQYF. In DNA form, the CDR3 reads TGTGCCAGGGAACTAGCGAGGGGGACCTACGAGCAGTACTTC.

The chain joins TRBV2 to TRBJ1-1; D gene uncertain. The germline V and J ends were trimmed by 4 bases and 4 bases, with 16 bases remaining between them. The CDR3 runs to 15 residues. Germline CDR1 reads SNHLY; CDR2 reads FYNNEI. The CDR3 sequence is CASSGGEGSGTEAFF. In nucleotides, the CDR3 is TGTGCCAGCAGTGGCGGGGAGGGTTCGGGCACTGAAGCTTTCTTT.

The CDR3 protein is CAISERVAGDGGTEAFF. The CDR3 DNA reads TGTGCCATCAGTGAGCGAGTGGCGGGGGATGGAGGCACTGAAGCTTTCTTT. V and J are TRBV10-3 and TRBJ1-1, with TRBD1 as a possible D gene (5 bases). Germline assignment: CDR1 ENHRY and CDR2 SYGVKD. CDR3 length: 17 amino acids. The V and J ends lost 2 bases and 4 bases respectively, with 20 bases between them.

The chain uses TRBV5-1 and TRBJ2-7; the D is unclear. Germline CDR1 is SGHRS and CDR2 is YFSETQ. The V end was cut by 3 bases, the J end by 3 bases, with 4 bases between. The CDR3 totals 11 residues. For the CDR3, the DNA is TGCGCCAGCAGCTCAGACTACGAGCAGTACTTC. The encoded protein is CASSSDYEQYF.

The genes are TRBV11-2 and TRBJ1-2; 7 nucleotides agree with TRBD1. The germline V gene encodes CDR1 SGHAT and CDR2 FQNNGV. The CDR3 length is 15 residues. The V segment lost 5 bases and the J segment 5 bases; nucleotides outside the gene matches: 11. CDR3 DNA sequence: TGTGCCAGCAGCCCCAACGCAGGGGGACTTTATGGCTACACCTTC. Translation: CASSPNAGGLYGYTF.

This chain connects TRBV5-1 to TRBJ1-6; unclear D gene. Germline lookup yields CDR1 SGHRS and CDR2 YFSETQ. V was clipped by 0 bases and J by 7 bases, with 8 bases between them. The CDR3 loop spans 14 amino acids. Here the CDR3 reads CASSLVSGNSPLHF. The DNA for the CDR3 is TGCGCCAGCAGCTTGGTATCGGGAAATTCACCCCTCCACTTT.

The V and J genes are TRBV28 and TRBJ1-1; TRBD1 agrees at 7 bases. The CDR3 is 16 residues long. J lost 0 bases, V lost 6 bases, and 10 bases had no gene match. Germline V gives CDR1 MDHEN, CDR2 SYDVKM. CDR3 in amino acids: CASSRQGGGLNTEAFF. CDR3 nucleotides: TGTGCCAGCAGCCGACAGGGTGGGGGCTTGAACACTGAAGCTTTCTTT.

CDR3 sequence: CASSQGGGRWTEAFF. CDR3 sequence (DNA): TGCGCCAGCAGCCAAGGGGGGGGGCGGTGGACTGAAGCTTTCTTT. V is TRBV4-3 and J is TRBJ1-1; D is possibly TRBD1 (6 bases). The length of the CDR3 is 15 residues. Trimming took 1 base from V and 5 from J, leaving 14 bases between them. CDR1 is LGHNA, CDR2 YSLEER, per germline.

This rearrangement joins TRBV7-9 to TRBJ1-3, with D hard to call. Trimming removed 2 bases from V and 8 bases from J, with 7 bases in between. The CDR3 has 12 amino acids. In germline, CDR1 is SEHNR, CDR2 FQNEAQ (reference sequence). The CDR3 region is CASSLSGDTIYF. CDR3 in DNA: TGTGCCAGCAGCTTAAGCGGAGACACCATATATTTT.

The chain recombines TRBV5-1 with TRBJ1-6; D call uncertain. Trimming left V 0 bases short and J 6 bases short, with 10 bases between. Germline CDR1 and CDR2: SGHRS and YFSETQ. CDR3 size: 15 residues. DNA of the CDR3: TGCGCCAGCAGCTTGGGGCTGGGGAGTAATTCACCCCTCCACTTT. Its translation: CASSLGLGSNSPLHF.

Remarks on this clone: An end of the junction differs from the germline gene, which may be a read error. Other DNA sequences from this sample encode an identical CDR3 as well. The CDR3 here is CASSLYAVTNYGYTF. The CDR3 nucleotides are TGTGCCAGCAGCTTATACGCAGTTACTAATTATGGCTACACCTTC. This chain connects TRBV7-2 to TRBJ1-2; unclear D gene. There are 15 residues in the CDR3. The germline V gene has CDR1 SGHTA and CDR2 FQGNSA.

J is TRBJ2-1 and V is TRBV7-8; 9 bases agree with TRBD1. Losses at the gene ends were 5 bases for V and 6 bases for J; bases not matched to a gene: 8. CDR1 is SGHVS, CDR2 FQNEAQ, per germline. The CDR3 contains 15 residues. The CDR3 sequence: CASSPRDRAPNEQFF. The CDR3 nucleotides are TGTGCCAGCAGCCCCCGGGACAGGGCCCCCAATGAGCAGTTCTTC.

The chain uses TRBV18 and TRBJ2-5; TRBD1 agrees at 8 bases. With V trimmed by 4 bases and J by 0 bases, 7 bases remained unmatched. The CDR3 spans 16 residues. Germline V lookup: CDR1 KGHSH, CDR2 LQKENI. The chain's CDR3 is CASSLNSGQDQETQYF. DNA for the CDR3: TGTGCCAGCTCACTGAACTCGGGACAGGACCAAGAGACCCAGTACTTC.

This clone was observed a single time. This sample also contains other DNA sequences that code for the same CDR3. The gene calls are TRBV15 and TRBJ2-5; the D is unclear. The CDR3 is made up of 12 amino acids. CDR1 and CDR2 (germline): LNHNV, YYDKDF (reference sequence). V lost 0 bases and J lost 5, with 4 bases in between. CDR3 sequence (DNA): TGTGCCACCAGCAGAGACGGGGAGACCCAGTACTTC. The encoded protein is CATSRDGETQYF.

The rearrangement links TRBV14 to TRBJ2-3, with a possible D match to TRBD1 (6 bases). V was shortened by 1 base and J by 1 base, with 15 bases between the two germline ends. The CDR3 length is 17 residues. Germline V gene lookup returns CDR1 SGHDN and CDR2 FVKESK. The CDR3 bases are TGTGCCAGCAGCCAAGCCCTGGGGGCACGGGGCACAGATACGCAGTATTTT. The encoded protein is CASSQALGARGTDTQYF.

The V and J genes are TRBV13 and TRBJ1-2; D not resolved. V shed 7 bases and J shed 5 bases, with 23 bases lying between them. Per germline, CDR1 PRHDT and CDR2 FYEKMQ (reference sequence). The CDR3 is 16 residues long. CDR3 coding DNA: TGTGCCAGCACCCTGGGAGGAGGATCGGGATCGTATGGCTACACCTTC. This gives the protein CASTLGGGSGSYGYTF. The whole variable domain, remainder taken from reference TRBV13 and TRBJ1-2, is AAGVIQSPRHLIKEKRETATLKCYPIPRHDTVYWYQQGPGQDPQFLISFYEKMQSDKGSIPDRFSAQQFSDYHSELNMSSLELGDSALYFCASTLGGGSGSYGYTFGSGTRLTVV.

The V and J genes are TRBV19 and TRBJ1-6; 11 bases line up with TRBD1. V was clipped by 6 bases and J by 9 bases; unmatched bases: 4. CDR1 and CDR2 from the germline V gene are LNHDA and SQIVND (reference sequence). This CDR3 spans 14 amino acids. The CDR3 DNA follows: TGTGCCAGTAGCCGCGGGACAGGGGGTTCACCCCTCCACTTT. It yields the protein CASSRGTGGSPLHF.